Listed here are 19 T cell receptor beta chains from one sample, sequenced in a study of blood T cells in healthy people across ages. PCR was performed a second time for 7 to 11 cycles using a sample-barcoded 5' primer and a J-beta primer mix. TCRdb recomputed calls from the 5' RACE reads with MiXCR, one row per CDR3 protein. This table holds 850,000 to 1,300,000 distinct CDR3 sequences, around 43% found once. Sequenced: blood. The receptors shown here come from a woman aged 55-69 years in good health.

This rearrangement joins TRBV28 to TRBJ1-2; 8 bases are shared with TRBD1. V lost 8 bases, J lost 5 bases, and 7 bases stayed unmatched. From germline, CDR1 is MDHEN and CDR2 SYDVKM. This CDR3 comprises 13 residues. CDR3 coding DNA: TGTGCCAGCGGGGGCCGGGACAGGTATGGCTACACCTTC. This gives the protein CASGGRDRYGYTF.

A note on this clonotype: A read error may be the cause here, since a much bigger clone is one base away. The V and J genes are TRBV10-3 and TRBJ2-3; tentative D call: TRBD1 (7 bases). Germline assignment: CDR1 ENHRY and CDR2 SYGVKD. The CDR3 length is 13 residues. The CDR3 reads CAVRGDSSDTQYF. The DNA of the CDR3 is TGTGCCGTCAGGGGGGACAGTTCAGATACGCAGTATTTT.

This chain joins TRBV12-3 or TRBV12-4 and TRBJ2-1, with 11 positions matching TRBD2. The CDR3 length is 16 residues. The J segment lost 4 bases and the V segment lost 1 base, leaving 3 bases of the junction unmatched. The CDR3 nucleotides read TGTGCCAGCAGTTTAGTGGGACTAGCGGCTTACAATGAGCAGTTCTTC. Translating gives CASSLVGLAAYNEQFF.

This clonotype has a handful of counts. The CDR3 nucleotides read TGTGCCAGCAGTTACGCGAAGGTCAGGGTCGAGGAGCAGTACTTC. Amino acid sequence: CASSYAKVRVEEQYF. This chain links TRBV6-6 with TRBJ2-7; TRBD1 might be the D (5 bases). V dropped 2 bases and J dropped 7 bases, with 18 bases sitting between them. Germline V gene sequence: CDR1 MNHNY, CDR2 SVGAGI (reference sequence). This CDR3 region has 15 residues.

The gene calls are TRBV12-3 or TRBV12-4 and TRBJ2-1; 7 nucleotides match TRBD2. The length of the CDR3 is 15 residues. J gave up 6 bases and V 5 bases, and 10 bases lay outside the gene matches. This chain's CDR3 is CASSPPVRESNEQFF. The CDR3 bases are TGTGCCAGCAGTCCGCCGGTGCGGGAGTCCAATGAGCAGTTCTTC.

This clonotype was observed a single time. The chain combines TRBV20-1 with TRBJ2-7; 7 bases are shared with TRBD1. The CDR3 is made up of 19 amino acids. Germline CDR1 and CDR2: DFQATT and SNEGSKA (reference sequence). J was trimmed by 4 bases and V by 0 bases; bases with no gene match: 21. The DNA of the CDR3 is TGCAGTGCTAGAGATCGATCCCCGGACAGGCCCTCTGCCTTATACGAGCAGTACTTC. It yields the protein CSARDRSPDRPSALYEQYF.

The V call is TRBV5-1, the J call TRBJ2-7; 12 bases map to TRBD2. The germline V gene encodes CDR1 SGHRS and CDR2 YFSETQ. J was trimmed by 2 bases and V by 3 bases; bases with no gene match: 9. This CDR3 has 17 residues. The CDR3 sequence: CASSSTRTSGAPYEQYF. CDR3 DNA sequence: TGCGCCAGCAGCTCCACTCGGACTAGCGGGGCCCCCTACGAGCAGTACTTC. Together with reference TRBV5-1 and TRBJ2-7, the CDR3 gives the full variable domain: KAGVTQTPRYLIKTRGQQVTLSCSPISGHRSVSWYQQTPGQGLQFLFEYFSETQRNKGNFPGRFSGRQFSNSRSEMNVSTLELGDSALYLCASSSTRTSGAPYEQYFGPGTRLTVT.

The chain has TRBV7-3 and TRBJ2-5; D might be TRBD1 (6 bases). This CDR3 has 14 residues. In germline, CDR1 is SGHTA, CDR2 FQGTGA. The V end lost 2 bases, the J end lost 4 bases, and 11 bases lay between the germline ends. CDR3 sequence reads: CASSLQGSSETQYF. Written as DNA, the CDR3 is TGTGCCAGCAGCTTACAGGGGTCGTCAGAGACCCAGTACTTC.

The sample holds a few counts of this clonotype. This chain uses TRBV24-1 with TRBJ2-7; D is possibly TRBD1 (6 bases). The CDR3 sequence is 13 residues long. The germline gives CDR1 KGHDR, CDR2 SFDVKD. V lost 4 bases, J lost 10 bases, and 16 bases lay in between. Here the CDR3 DNA reads TGTGCCACCAGTGACCCGGACAGCTTTAGACAGTACTTC. This gives the protein CATSDPDSFRQYF.

This clonotype appeared a single time. The gene calls are TRBV9 and TRBJ2-1; the match to TRBD2 covers 10 bases. This CDR3 contains 17 residues. Germline CDR1 SGDLS, CDR2 YYNGEE. Trimming cost V 4 bases and J 7 bases; bases outside gene matches: 14. Here the CDR3 DNA reads TGTGCCAGCAGCCATTCACTTAGCGGGAGGTTTTTGAATGAGCAGTTCTTC. It yields the protein CASSHSLSGRFLNEQFF.

This clonotype was detected once. V is TRBV19 and J is TRBJ2-1; 10 bases map to TRBD1. Losses at the gene ends were 9 bases for V and 3 bases for J; bases not matched to a gene: 23. Germline loops: CDR1 LNHDA, CDR2 SQIVND (reference sequence). The CDR3 is 20 amino acids. CDR3 amino acids: CASRTSRDRGSGWVYNEQFF. In DNA, the CDR3 is TGTGCCAGCAGAACATCCCGGGACAGGGGATCGGGGTGGGTCTACAATGAGCAGTTCTTC.

This rearrangement joins TRBV29-1 to TRBJ2-7; D is perhaps TRBD1 (6 bases). V lost 3 bases, J lost 2 bases, and 11 bases lay in between. The CDR3 length is 13 residues. From germline, CDR1 is SQVTM and CDR2 ANQGSEA. The CDR3 DNA follows: TGCAGCGTTGAGGAACAGGGCCCCTACGAGCAGTACTTC. Protein sequence: CSVEEQGPYEQYF.

The chain combines TRBV10-3 with TRBJ1-2; TRBD1 matches at 8 bases. The CDR3 spans 13 residues. V gave up 9 bases and J gave up 6 bases; unmatched junction bases: 9. CDR1 ENHRY and CDR2 SYGVKD come from the germline V gene. CDR3 nucleotide sequence: TGTGCCATTACCTCGACAGGGGCGGATGGCTACACCTTC. It is translated as CAITSTGADGYTF.

This clonotype showed up just once. This chain joins TRBV20-1 and TRBJ2-1; TRBD2 matches 9 bases. This CDR3 region has 16 residues. From germline, CDR1 is DFQATT and CDR2 SNEGSKA (reference sequence). Trimming removed 2 bases from V and 7 bases from J; junction bases left unmatched: 12. CDR3 DNA: TGCAGTGCTAGACATGTTAGCGGGAGTTTCGGAAATGAGCAGTTCTTC. This sequence encodes CSARHVSGSFGNEQFF.

As to this clonotype: A much larger clone differs by one base, so this may be a read error. The rearrangement uses TRBV12-3 or TRBV12-4 and TRBJ2-6; 7 bases are a match to TRBD1. This CDR3 spans 17 amino acids. The J segment lost 0 bases and the V segment lost 5 bases, leaving 7 bases of the junction unmatched. DNA for the CDR3: TGTGCCAGCAGTCTGCAGGGACAGATCTCTGGGGCCAACGTCCTGACTTTC. Translated, it gives CASSLQGQISGANVLTF.

In this sample, this clonotype turned up a few times. This chain uses TRBV11-2 with TRBJ2-3; 8 nucleotides agree with TRBD2. Trimming took 0 bases from V and 0 from J; bases not matched to a gene: 11. The length of the CDR3 is 19 residues. In germline, CDR1 is SGHAT, CDR2 FQNNGV. CDR3 bases: TGTGCCAGCAGCTTAGATTATCAGCGTAGCGGGACTAGCACAGATACGCAGTATTTT. Residues: CASSLDYQRSGTSTDTQYF.

The V gene is TRBV27, the J gene TRBJ2-3; D call uncertain. Trimming left V 10 bases short and J 1 base short, with 15 bases between. Germline loops: CDR1 MNHEY, CDR2 SMNVEV (reference sequence). The CDR3 is 14 residues long. CDR3 protein: CATRPLTRTDTQYF. The DNA of the CDR3 is TGTGCCACCCGGCCGCTAACCCGCACAGATACGCAGTATTTT.

CDR3: CAISESGAGGDPPGANVLTF. CDR3 nucleotides: TGTGCCATCAGTGAGTCCGGGGCAGGGGGCGATCCCCCTGGGGCCAACGTCCTGACTTTC. The rearrangement uses TRBV10-3 and TRBJ2-6, with 8 bases matching TRBD1. This CDR3 has 20 residues. CDR1 is ENHRY, CDR2 SYGVKD, per germline. Trimming at V came to 0 bases and at J to 2 bases, leaving 12 bases not matched to a gene.

The gene calls are TRBV6-4 and TRBJ2-5; no clear D gene. V was shortened by 5 bases and J by 11 bases, with 18 bases between the two germline ends. The CDR3 totals 13 residues. Germline V gives CDR1 MRHNA, CDR2 SNTAGT. This CDR3 is CASSPTYPPQQYF. DNA of the CDR3: TGTGCCAGCAGTCCCACATATCCCCCTCAGCAGTACTTC.